This TCR beta chain derives from a study of blood T cell repertoires in COVID-19. The wider study: Italy, Spain and the United States were the sources of the convalescent and acute COVID-19 samples.

The CDR3 is 14 residues long. CDR1 and CDR2 (germline): SEHNR, FQNEAQ (reference sequence). Unmatched junction bases numbered 3, after V lost 6 bases and J lost 6 bases. Per the original methods: Nucleated cell counts were estimated from reference gene primer amplification. Assay: immunoSEQ multiplex PCR; the TCRdb copy retains only in-frame clones and omits some. The DNA was the basis for D and trimming; V, J and clone size are from that table. The sample contains more than 100,000 clones, around 90% of which appear only once. The clonotype comes from a human donor in a cohort sampled during active COVID-19. The material sequenced was peripheral blood. The chain joins TRBV7-9 to TRBJ1-4; TRBD1 matches 11 bases. CDR3 in amino acids: CASRRTGGYEKLFF. The CDR3 bases are TGTGCCAGCAGGCGGACAGGGGGCTATGAAAAACTGTTTTTT.